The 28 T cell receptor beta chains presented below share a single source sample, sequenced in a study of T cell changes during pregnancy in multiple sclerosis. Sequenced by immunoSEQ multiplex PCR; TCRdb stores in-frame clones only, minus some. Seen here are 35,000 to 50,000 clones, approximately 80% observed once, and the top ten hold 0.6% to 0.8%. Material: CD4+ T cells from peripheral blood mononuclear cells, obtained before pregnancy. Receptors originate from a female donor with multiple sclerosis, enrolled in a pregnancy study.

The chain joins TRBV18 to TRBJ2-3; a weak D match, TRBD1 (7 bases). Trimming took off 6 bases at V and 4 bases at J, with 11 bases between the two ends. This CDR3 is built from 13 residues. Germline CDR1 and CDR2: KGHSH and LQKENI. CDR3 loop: CASSQGEADTQYF. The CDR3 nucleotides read TGTGCCAGCTCCCAGGGGGAGGCAGATACGCAGTATTTT.

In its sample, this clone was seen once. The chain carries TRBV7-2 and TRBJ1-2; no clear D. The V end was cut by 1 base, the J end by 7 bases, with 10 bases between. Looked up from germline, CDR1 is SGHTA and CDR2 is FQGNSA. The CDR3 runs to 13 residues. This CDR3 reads CASSLGIGGGYTF. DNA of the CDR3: TGTGCCAGCAGCTTAGGGATAGGAGGTGGCTACACCTTC.

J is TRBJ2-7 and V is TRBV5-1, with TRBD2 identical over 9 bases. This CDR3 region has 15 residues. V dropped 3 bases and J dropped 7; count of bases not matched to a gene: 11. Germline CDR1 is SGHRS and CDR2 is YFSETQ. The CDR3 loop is CASSSNSGSGTEQYF. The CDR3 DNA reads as TGCGCCAGCAGCTCAAATAGCGGGAGTGGGACTGAGCAGTACTTC.

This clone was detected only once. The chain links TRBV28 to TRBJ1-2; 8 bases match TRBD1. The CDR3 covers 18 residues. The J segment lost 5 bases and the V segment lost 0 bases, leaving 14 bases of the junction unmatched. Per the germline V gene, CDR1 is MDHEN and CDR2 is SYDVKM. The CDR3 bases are TGTGCCAGCAGTTTATGGACAGGGGCCCCTCCAAGCTCGTATGGCTACACCTTC. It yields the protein CASSLWTGAPPSSYGYTF.

CDR3 bases: TGTGCCTGGGGGGGACTAGCGGGGGGGTCGGTCACCGGGGAGCTGTTTTTT. It specifies CAWGGLAGGSVTGELFF. The chain links TRBV30 to TRBJ2-2; TRBD2 aligns across 16 bases. With 5 bases clipped from V and 4 bases from J, the junction kept 7 bases outside the gene matches. Germline V gene lookup returns CDR1 GTSNPN and CDR2 SVGIG (reference sequence). This CDR3 spans 17 amino acids.

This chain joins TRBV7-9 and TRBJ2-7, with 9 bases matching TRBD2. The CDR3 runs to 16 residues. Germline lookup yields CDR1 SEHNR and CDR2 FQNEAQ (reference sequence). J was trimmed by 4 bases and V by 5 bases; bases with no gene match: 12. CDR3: CASSPDGRGGRYEQYF. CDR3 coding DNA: TGTGCCAGCAGCCCTGACGGGCGGGGGGGCAGGTACGAGCAGTACTTC.

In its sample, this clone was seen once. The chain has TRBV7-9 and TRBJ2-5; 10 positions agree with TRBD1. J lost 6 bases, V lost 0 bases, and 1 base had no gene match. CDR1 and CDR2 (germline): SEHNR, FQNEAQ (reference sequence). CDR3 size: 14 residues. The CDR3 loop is CASSLAGQGKTQYF. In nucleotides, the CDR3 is TGTGCCAGCAGCTTAGCGGGACAGGGGAAGACCCAGTACTTC.

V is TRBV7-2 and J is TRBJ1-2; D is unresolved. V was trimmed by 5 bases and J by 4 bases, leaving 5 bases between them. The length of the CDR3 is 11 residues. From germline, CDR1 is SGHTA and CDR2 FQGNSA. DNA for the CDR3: TGTGCCAGCAGCCCCATCTATGGCTACACCTTC. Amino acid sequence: CASSPIYGYTF.

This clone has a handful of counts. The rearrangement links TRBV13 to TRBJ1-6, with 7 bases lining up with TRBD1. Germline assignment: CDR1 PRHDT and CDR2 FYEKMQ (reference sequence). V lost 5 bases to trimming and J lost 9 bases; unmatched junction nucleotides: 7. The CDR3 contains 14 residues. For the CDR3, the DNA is TGTGCCAGCAGCCGACAGGGAAAGATTTCACCCCTCCACTTT. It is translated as CASSRQGKISPLHF. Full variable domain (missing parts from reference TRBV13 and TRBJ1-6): AAGVIQSPRHLIKEKRETATLKCYPIPRHDTVYWYQQGPGQDPQFLISFYEKMQSDKGSIPDRFSAQQFSDYHSELNMSSLELGDSALYFCASSRQGKISPLHFGNGTRLTVT.

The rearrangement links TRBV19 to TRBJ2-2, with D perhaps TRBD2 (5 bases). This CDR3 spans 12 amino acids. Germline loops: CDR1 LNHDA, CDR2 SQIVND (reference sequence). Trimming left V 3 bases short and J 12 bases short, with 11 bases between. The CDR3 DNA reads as TGTGCCAGTAGTATTCGGCCGGGGAAGCTGTTTTTT. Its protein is CASSIRPGKLFF. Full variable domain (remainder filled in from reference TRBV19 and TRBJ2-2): DGGITQSPKYLFRKEGQNVTLSCEQNLNHDAMYWYRQDPGQGLRLIYYSQIVNDFQKGDIAEGYSVSREKKESFPLTVTSAQKNPTAFYLCASSIRPGKLFFGEGSRLTVL.

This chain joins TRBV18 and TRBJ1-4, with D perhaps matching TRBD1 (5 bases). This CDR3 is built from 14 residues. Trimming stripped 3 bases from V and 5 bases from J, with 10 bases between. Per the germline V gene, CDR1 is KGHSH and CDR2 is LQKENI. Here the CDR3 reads CASSPGLINEKLFF. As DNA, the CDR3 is TGTGCCAGCTCACCGGGACTGATCAATGAAAAACTGTTTTTT.

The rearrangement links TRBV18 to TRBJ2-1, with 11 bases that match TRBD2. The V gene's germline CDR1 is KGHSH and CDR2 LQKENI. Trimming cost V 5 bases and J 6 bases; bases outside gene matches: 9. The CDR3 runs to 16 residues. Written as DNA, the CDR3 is TGTGCCAGCTCATCGATTCTAGCGGGGGGTAGCAATGAGCAGTTCTTC. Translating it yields CASSSILAGGSNEQFF.

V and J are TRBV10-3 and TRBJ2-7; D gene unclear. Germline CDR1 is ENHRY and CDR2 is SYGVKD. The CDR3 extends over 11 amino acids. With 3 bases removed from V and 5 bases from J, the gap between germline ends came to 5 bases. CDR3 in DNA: TGTGCCATCAGTGAACGGGACGAGCAGTACTTC. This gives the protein CAISERDEQYF.

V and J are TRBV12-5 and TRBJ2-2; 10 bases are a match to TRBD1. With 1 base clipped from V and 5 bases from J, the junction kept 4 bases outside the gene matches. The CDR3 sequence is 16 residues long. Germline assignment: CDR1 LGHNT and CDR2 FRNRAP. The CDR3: CASGLDRDRGTGELFF. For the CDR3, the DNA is TGTGCTAGTGGTTTGGACCGGGACAGGGGTACCGGGGAGCTGTTTTTT.

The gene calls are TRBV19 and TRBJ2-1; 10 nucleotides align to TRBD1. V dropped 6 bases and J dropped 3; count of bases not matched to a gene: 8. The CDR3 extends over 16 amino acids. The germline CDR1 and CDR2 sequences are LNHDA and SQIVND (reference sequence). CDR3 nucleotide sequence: TGTGCCAGTAGCCCGAAGGACAGGGGGTTCTACAATGAGCAGTTCTTC. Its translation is CASSPKDRGFYNEQFF. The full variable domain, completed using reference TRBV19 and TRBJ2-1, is DGGITQSPKYLFRKEGQNVTLSCEQNLNHDAMYWYRQDPGQGLRLIYYSQIVNDFQKGDIAEGYSVSREKKESFPLTVTSAQKNPTAFYLCASSPKDRGFYNEQFFGPGTRLTVL.

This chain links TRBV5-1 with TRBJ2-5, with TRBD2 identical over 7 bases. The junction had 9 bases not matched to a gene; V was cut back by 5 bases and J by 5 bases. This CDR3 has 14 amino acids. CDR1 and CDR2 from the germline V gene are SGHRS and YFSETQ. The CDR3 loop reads CASRLSGTGETQYF. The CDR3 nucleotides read TGCGCCAGCAGACTGAGCGGGACCGGGGAGACCCAGTACTTC.

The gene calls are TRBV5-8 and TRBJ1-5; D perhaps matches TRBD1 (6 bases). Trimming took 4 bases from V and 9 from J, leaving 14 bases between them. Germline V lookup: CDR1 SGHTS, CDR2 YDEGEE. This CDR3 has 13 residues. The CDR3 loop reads CASSRIQGMPQHF. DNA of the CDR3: TGTGCCAGCAGCCGTATACAGGGAATGCCCCAGCATTTT.

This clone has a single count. This CDR3 reads CAWSGTGRSNQPQHF. CDR3 nucleotides: TGTGCCTGGAGTGGGACAGGCAGAAGCAATCAGCCCCAGCATTTT. V usage is TRBV30 and J usage is TRBJ1-5; 7 bases are shared with TRBD1. This CDR3 spans 15 amino acids. Germline CDR1 reads GTSNPN; CDR2 reads SVGIG (reference sequence). V shed 1 base, J shed 1 base, and the junction held 4 bases outside the gene matches. Together with reference TRBV30 and TRBJ1-5, the CDR3 gives the full variable domain: SQTIHQWPATLVQPVGSPLSLECTVEGTSNPNLYWYRQAAGRGLQLLFYSVGIGQISSEVPQNLSASRPQDRQFILSSKKLLLSDSGFYLCAWSGTGRSNQPQHFGDGTRLSIL.

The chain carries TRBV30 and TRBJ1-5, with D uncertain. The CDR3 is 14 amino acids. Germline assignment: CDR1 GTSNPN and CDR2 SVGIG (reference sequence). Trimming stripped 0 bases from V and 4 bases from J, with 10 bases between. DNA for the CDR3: TGTGCCTGGAGTGTACGGCCGGGGAATCAGCCCCAGCATTTT. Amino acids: CAWSVRPGNQPQHF.

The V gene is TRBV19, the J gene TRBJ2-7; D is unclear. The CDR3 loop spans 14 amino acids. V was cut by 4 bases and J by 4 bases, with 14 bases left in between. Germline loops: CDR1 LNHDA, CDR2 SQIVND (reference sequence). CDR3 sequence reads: CASSTSRQQYEQYF. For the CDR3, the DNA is TGTGCCAGTAGTACCTCGAGGCAGCAATACGAGCAGTACTTC.

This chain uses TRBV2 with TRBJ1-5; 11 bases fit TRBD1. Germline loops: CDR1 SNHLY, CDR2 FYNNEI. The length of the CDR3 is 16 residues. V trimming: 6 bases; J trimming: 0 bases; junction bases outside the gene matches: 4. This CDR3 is CASSGQGAYSNQPQHF. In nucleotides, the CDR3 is TGTGCCAGCAGCGGACAGGGGGCATATAGCAATCAGCCCCAGCATTTT.

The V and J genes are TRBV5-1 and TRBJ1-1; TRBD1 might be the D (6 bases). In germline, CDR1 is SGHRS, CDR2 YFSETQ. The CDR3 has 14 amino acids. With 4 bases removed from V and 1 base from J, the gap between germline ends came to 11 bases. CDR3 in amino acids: CASSVGAANTEAFF. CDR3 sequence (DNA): TGCGCCAGCAGCGTGGGGGCCGCGAACACTGAAGCTTTCTTT.

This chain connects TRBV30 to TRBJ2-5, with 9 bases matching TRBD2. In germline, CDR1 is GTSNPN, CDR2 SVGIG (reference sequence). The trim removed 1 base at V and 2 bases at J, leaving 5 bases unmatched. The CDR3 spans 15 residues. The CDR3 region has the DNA TGTGCCTGGAGTGACCTAGCGGGGAATCAAGAGACCCAGTACTTC. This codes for CAWSDLAGNQETQYF.

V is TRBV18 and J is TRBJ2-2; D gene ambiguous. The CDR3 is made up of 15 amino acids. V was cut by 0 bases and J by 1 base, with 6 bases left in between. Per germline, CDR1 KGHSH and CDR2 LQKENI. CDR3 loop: CASSPPQQNTGELFF. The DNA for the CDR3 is TGTGCCAGCTCACCACCCCAACAGAACACCGGGGAGCTGTTTTTT.

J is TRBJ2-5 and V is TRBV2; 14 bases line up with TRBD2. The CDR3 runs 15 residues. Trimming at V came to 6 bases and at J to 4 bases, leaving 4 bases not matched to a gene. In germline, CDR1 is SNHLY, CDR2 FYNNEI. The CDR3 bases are TGTGCCAGCAGGGGGACTAGCGGGGGTGGAGAGACCCAGTACTTC. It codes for CASRGTSGGGETQYF.

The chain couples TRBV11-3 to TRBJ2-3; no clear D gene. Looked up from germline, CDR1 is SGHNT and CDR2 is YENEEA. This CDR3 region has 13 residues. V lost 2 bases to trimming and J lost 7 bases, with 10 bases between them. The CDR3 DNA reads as TGTGCCAGCAGCTTAACGGTCGATCATACGCAGTATTTT. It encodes CASSLTVDHTQYF.

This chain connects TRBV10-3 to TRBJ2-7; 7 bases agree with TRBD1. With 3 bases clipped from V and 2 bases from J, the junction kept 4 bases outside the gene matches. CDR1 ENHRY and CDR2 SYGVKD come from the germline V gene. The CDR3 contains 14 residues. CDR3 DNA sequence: TGTGCCATCAGTGACAAGGGGGCGGCCTACGAGCAGTACTTC. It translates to CAISDKGAAYEQYF.

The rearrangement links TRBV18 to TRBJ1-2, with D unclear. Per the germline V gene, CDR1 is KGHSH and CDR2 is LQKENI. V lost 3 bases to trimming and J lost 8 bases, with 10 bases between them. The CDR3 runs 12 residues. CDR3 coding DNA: TGTGCCAGCTCACCCGAGGTAGGCGGCTACACCTTC. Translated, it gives CASSPEVGGYTF.